Detailed here is one T cell receptor (beta chain). The antigen is undetermined. Sequencing was performed with immunoSEQ multiplex PCR; in TCRdb, only in-frame clones are kept and a portion is missing. Of about 35,000 clones in the sample, around nine tenths are singletons; the top ten hold about 0.23%. Following autologous stem cell transplantation, relapse occurred in every patient, and exposure to brentuximab vedotin varied. By magnetic negative selection, CD4+ T cells were purified from thawed PBMCs. These data come from a study of PD-1 blockade in classical Hodgkin lymphoma. Study-wide results and limits: Repertoire differences have undefined causes, possibly disease activity or prior therapy.

This CDR3 has 14 residues. V lost 3 bases to trimming and J lost 5 bases, with 14 bases between them. Per the germline V gene, CDR1 is SGHAT and CDR2 is FQNNGV. Source: CD4+ T cells from blood, taken at baseline. The chain employs TRBV11-2 and TRBJ2-7; D unclear. This clonotype originated in a human donor with classical Hodgkin lymphoma. The CDR3 sequence is CASSFVTGHHEQYF. The CDR3 DNA reads as TGTGCCAGCAGCTTTGTCACGGGCCACCACGAGCAGTACTTC.